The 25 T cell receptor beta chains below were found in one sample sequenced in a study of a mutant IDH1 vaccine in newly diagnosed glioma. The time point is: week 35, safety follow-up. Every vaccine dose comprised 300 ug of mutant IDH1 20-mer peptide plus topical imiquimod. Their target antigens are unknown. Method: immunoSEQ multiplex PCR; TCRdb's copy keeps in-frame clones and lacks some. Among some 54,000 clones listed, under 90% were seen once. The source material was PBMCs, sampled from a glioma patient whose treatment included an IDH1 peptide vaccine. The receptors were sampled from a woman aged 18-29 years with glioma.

The CDR3 here is CASSQAPGPTNEKLFF. CDR3 nucleotides: TGCGCCAGCAGCCAAGCACCGGGGCCCACTAATGAAAAACTGTTTTTT. This chain links TRBV4-1 with TRBJ1-4, with D possibly being TRBD1 (5 bases). This CDR3 is 16 amino acids long. Between the trimmed V and J ends, which lost 1 base and 2 bases, there was a span of 11 bases. Germline CDR1 MGHRA, CDR2 YSYEKL.

This CDR3 reads CASSQEGVSGNTIYF. CDR3 nucleotides: TGTGCCAGCAGCCAAGAGGGGGTCTCTGGAAACACCATATATTTT. This chain links TRBV4-2 with TRBJ1-3, with D possibly being TRBD1 (5 bases). Deletions cut 0 bases from V and 0 bases from J, with 6 bases between. This CDR3 has 15 amino acids. CDR1 and CDR2 from the germline V gene are LGHNA and YNFKEQ.

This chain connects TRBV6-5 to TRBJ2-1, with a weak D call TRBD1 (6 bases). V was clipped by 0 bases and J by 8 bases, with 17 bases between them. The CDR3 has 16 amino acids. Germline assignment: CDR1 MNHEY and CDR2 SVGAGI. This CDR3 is CASSYSPVQGSDEQFF. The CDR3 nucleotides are TGTGCCAGCAGTTACTCCCCCGTCCAGGGGTCGGATGAGCAGTTCTTC.

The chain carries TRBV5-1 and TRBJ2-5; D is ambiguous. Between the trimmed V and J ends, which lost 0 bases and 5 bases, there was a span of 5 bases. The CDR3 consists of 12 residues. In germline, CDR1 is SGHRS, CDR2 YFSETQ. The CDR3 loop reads CASSLAGETQYF. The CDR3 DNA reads TGCGCCAGCAGCTTGGCCGGGGAGACCCAGTACTTC.

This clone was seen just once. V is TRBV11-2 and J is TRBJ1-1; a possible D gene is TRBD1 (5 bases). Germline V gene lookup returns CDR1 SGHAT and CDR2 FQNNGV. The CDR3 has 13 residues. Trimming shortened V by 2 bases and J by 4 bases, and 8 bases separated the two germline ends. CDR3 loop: CASSLQGSTEAFF. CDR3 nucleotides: TGTGCCAGCAGCTTACAGGGATCCACTGAAGCTTTCTTT.

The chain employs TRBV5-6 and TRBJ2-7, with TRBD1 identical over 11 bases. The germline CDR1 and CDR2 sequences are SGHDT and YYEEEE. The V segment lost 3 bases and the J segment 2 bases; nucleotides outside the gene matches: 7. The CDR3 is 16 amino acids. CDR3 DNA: TGTGCCAGCAGCTCACTCTGGGACAGGGGGGCCTACGAGCAGTACTTC. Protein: CASSSLWDRGAYEQYF.

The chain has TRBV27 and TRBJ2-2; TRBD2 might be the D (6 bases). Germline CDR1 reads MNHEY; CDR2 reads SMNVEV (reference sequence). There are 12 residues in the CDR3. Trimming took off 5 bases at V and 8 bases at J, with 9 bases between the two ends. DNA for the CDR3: TGTGCCAGCAGTCCCCGGGGGGGGGAGCTGTTTTTT. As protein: CASSPRGGELFF.

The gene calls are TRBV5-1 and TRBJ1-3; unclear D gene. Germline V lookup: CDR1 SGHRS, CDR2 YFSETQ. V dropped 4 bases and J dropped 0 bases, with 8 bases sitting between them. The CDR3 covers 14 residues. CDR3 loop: CASSVEGSGNTIYF. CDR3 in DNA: TGCGCCAGCAGCGTAGAAGGCTCTGGAAACACCATATATTTT.

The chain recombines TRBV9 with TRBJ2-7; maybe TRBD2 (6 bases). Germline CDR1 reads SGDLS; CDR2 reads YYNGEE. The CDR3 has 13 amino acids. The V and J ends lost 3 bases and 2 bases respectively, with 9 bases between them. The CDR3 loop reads CASSAGDTYEQYF. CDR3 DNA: TGTGCCAGCAGCGCGGGGGATACCTACGAGCAGTACTTC. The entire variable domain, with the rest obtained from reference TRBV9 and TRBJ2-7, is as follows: DSGVTQTPKHLITATGQRVTLRCSPRSGDLSVYWYQQSLDQGLQFLIQYYNGEERAKGNILERFSAQQFPDLHSELNLSSLELGDSALYFCASSAGDTYEQYFGPGTRLTVT.

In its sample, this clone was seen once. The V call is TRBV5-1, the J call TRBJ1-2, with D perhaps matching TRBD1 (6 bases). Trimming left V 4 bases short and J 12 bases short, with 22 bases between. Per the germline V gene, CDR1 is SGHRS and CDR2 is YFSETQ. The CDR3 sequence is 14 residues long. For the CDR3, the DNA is TGCGCCAGCAGCCCCGGTCCCGGGACAATCCCGGACACCTTC. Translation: CASSPGPGTIPDTF.

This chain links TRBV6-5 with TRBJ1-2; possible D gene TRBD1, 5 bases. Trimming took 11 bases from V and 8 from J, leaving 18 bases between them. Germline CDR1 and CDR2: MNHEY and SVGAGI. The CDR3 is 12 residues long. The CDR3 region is CAAGEAGKGYTF. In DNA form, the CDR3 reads TGTGCCGCAGGCGAGGCAGGGAAGGGCTACACCTTC.

CDR3 residues: CASSPGLAGQGEQFF. CDR3 bases: TGTGCCAGCAGCCCGGGACTAGCGGGACAGGGTGAGCAGTTCTTC. The chain recombines TRBV13 with TRBJ2-1, with 13 bases fitting TRBD2. Germline V gene sequence: CDR1 PRHDT, CDR2 FYEKMQ (reference sequence). Unmatched junction bases numbered 7, after V lost 5 bases and J lost 9 bases. The CDR3 extends over 15 amino acids.

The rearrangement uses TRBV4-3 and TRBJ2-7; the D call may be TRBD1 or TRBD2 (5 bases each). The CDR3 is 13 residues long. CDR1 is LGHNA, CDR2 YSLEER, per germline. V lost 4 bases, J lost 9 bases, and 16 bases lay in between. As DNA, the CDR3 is TGCGCCAGCAGCCCGATGGGGGACGCGGGGCAGTACTTC. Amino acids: CASSPMGDAGQYF.

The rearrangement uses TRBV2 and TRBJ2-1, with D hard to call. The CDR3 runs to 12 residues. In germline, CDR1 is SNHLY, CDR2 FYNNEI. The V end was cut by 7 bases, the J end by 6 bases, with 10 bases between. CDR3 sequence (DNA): TGTGCCAGCACCGTGCCCCGCAATGAGCAGTTCTTC. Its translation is CASTVPRNEQFF.

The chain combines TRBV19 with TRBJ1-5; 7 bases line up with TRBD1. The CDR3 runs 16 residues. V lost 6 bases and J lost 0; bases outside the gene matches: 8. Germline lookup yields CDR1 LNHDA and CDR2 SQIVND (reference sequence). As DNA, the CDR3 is TGTGCCAGTAGAAGACAGGGTGGCCCTAGCAATCAGCCCCAGCATTTT. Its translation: CASRRQGGPSNQPQHF.

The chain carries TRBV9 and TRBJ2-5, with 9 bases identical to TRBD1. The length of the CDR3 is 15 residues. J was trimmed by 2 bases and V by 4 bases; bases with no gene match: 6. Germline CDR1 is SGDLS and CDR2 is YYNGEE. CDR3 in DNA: TGTGCCAGCAGCTTACGACAGGGGGGTCAAGAGACCCAGTACTTC. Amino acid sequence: CASSLRQGGQETQYF.

The CDR3 protein is CASSKNRPRNTEAFF. The CDR3 nucleotides read TGTGCCAGCAGCAAAAACAGACCCCGGAACACTGAAGCTTTCTTT. This chain joins TRBV21-1 and TRBJ1-1; TRBD1 was called by the table and not checked on the DNA. TRBV21-1 has pseudogene status. CDR3 length: 15 amino acids.

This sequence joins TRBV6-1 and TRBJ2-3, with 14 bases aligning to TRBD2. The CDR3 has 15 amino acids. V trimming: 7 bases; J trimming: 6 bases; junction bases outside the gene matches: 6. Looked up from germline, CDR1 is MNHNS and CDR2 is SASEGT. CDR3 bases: TGTGCCAGCACCGGGACTAGCGGGAGTTACGATACGCAGTATTTT. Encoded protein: CASTGTSGSYDTQYF.

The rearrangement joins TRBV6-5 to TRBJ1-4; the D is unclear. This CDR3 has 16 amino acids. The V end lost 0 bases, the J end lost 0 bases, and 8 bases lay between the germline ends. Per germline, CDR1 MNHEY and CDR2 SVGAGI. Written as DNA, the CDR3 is TGTGCCAGCAGTTACTCAGCAGACACAACTAATGAAAAACTGTTTTTT. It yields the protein CASSYSADTTNEKLFF.

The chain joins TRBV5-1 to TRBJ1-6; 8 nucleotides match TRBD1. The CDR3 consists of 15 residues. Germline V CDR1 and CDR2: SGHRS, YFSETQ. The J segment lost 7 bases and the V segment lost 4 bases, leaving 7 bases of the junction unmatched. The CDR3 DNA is TGCGCCAGCAGCCCCAGTGGGACAGGCAATTCACCCCTCCACTTT. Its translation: CASSPSGTGNSPLHF.

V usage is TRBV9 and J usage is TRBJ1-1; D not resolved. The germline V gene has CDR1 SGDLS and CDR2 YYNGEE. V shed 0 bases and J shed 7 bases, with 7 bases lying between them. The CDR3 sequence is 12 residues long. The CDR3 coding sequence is TGTGCCAGCAGCGTAGTACAGAGTGAAGCTTTCTTT. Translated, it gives CASSVVQSEAFF.

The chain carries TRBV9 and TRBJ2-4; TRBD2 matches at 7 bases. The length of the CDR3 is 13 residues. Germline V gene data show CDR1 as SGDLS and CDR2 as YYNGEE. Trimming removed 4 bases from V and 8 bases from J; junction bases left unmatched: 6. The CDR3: CASSLREDYIQYF. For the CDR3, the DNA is TGTGCCAGCAGCCTCCGGGAGGACTACATTCAGTACTTC.

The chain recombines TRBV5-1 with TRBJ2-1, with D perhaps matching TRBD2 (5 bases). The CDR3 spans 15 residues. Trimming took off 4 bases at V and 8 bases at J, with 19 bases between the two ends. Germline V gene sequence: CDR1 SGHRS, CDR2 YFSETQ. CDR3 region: CASSPGFVTSDEQFF. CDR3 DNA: TGCGCCAGCAGCCCGGGATTCGTGACATCGGATGAGCAGTTCTTC.

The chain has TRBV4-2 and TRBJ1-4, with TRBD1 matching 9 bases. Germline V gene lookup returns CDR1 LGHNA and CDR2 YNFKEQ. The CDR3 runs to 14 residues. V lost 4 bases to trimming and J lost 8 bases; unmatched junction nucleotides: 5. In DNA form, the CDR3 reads TGTGCCAGCAGCCTTGGGACAGGGAACGAAAAACTGTTTTTT. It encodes CASSLGTGNEKLFF.

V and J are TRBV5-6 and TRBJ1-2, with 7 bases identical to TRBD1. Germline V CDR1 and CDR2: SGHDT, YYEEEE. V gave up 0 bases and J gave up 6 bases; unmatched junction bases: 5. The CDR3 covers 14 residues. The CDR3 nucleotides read TGTGCCAGCAGCTTGGGGGACAGAGGAGATGGCTACACCTTC. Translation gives CASSLGDRGDGYTF.